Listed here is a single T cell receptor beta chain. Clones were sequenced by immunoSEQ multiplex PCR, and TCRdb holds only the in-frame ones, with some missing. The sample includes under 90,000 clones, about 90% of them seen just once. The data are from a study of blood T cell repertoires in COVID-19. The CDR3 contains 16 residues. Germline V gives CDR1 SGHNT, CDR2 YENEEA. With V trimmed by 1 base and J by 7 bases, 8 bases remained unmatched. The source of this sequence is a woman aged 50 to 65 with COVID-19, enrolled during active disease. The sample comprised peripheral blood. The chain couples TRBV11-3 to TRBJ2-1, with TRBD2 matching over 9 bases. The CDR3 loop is CASSLGASGMWNEQFF. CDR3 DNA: TGTGCCAGCAGCTTAGGGGCTAGCGGGATGTGGAATGAGCAGTTCTTC.